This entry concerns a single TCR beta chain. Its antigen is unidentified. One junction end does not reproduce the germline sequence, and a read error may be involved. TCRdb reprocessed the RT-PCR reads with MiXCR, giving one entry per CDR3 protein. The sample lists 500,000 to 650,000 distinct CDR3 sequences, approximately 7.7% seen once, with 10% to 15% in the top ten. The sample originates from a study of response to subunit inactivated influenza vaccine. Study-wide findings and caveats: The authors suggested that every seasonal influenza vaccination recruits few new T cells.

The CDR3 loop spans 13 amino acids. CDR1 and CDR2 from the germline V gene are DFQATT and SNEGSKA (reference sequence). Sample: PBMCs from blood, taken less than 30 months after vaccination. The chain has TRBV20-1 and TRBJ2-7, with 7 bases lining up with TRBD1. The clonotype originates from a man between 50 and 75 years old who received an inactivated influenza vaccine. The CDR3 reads CSAGRQGNHEQCF. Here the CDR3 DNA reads TGCAGTGCTGGGCGACAGGGTAACCACGAGCAGTGCTTC.